Listed below are T cell receptor beta chains from one sample, sequenced in a study of tumor-infiltrating lymphocytes in primary liver carcinoma. TCRdb redid the calling of the multiplex PCR reads with MiXCR, one entry per CDR3 protein. In the table there are a few hundred thousand distinct CDR3 sequences, approximately 58% of which are singletons. Sequencing was done on a sample of peripheral blood. Every receptor here comes from a woman aged 25 to 39 with primary liver carcinoma and hepatitis B virus infection. Both conserved end residues are part of each CDR3. The D gene is left open where the match is weak. Some rows have no size entry. The others give once, few or many, or a class for an expanded clone.

J gene | D gene | V gene | clone size | CDR3 length | CDR3 protein | CDR3 DNA
TRBJ2-1 | TRBD1 | TRBV12-3/TRBV12-4 | NA | 19 | CASSSYIGWTGGTYDEQFF | TGTGCCAGCAGTTCTTATATAGGGTGGACAGGGGGGACTTACGATGAGCAGTTCTTC
TRBJ2-7 | TRBD1 | TRBV6-2/TRBV6-3 | NA | 14 | CASSRMTGGYEQYF | TGTGCCAGCAGTCGAATGACAGGGGGCTACGAGCAGTACTTC
TRBJ2-7 | TRBD1 | TRBV13 | NA | 15 | CASSLTPTGTYEQYF | TGTGCCAGCAGCCTCACCCCGACAGGGACCTACGAGCAGTACTTC
TRBJ1-2 | NA | TRBV5-4 | NA | 14 | CASSFPSVAFDYTF | TGTGCCAGCAGCTTCCCCTCGGTAGCTTTTGACTACACCTTC
TRBJ2-2 | NA | TRBV6-7 | NA | 11 | CASRYSGELFF | TGTGCCAGTCGATATTCCGGGGAGCTGTTTTTT
TRBJ2-1 | NA | TRBV6-1 | NA | 15 | CVSSEGLAEGHEQLF | TGTGTCAGCAGTGAAGGGTTAGCGGAAGGCCATGAGCAGCTCTTC
TRBJ2-7 | NA | TRBV12-3/TRBV12-4 | NA | 13 | CASRGEAGYEQYF | TGTGCCAGCAGGGGTGAGGCGGGCTACGAGCAGTACTTC
TRBJ2-5 | TRBD1 | TRBV6-2/TRBV6-3 | few | 15 | CASSPMDRDQETQYF | TGTGCCAGCAGTCCGATGGACAGGGACCAAGAGACCCAGTACTTC
TRBJ2-5 | NA | TRBV12-3/TRBV12-4 | NA | 13 | CANRLGAEETQHF | TGTGCCAACAGGCTCGGGGCAGAAGAGACCCAGCACTTC
TRBJ1-5 | NA | TRBV28 | NA | 15 | CASSPQGIINQPQHF | TGTGCCAGCAGCCCCCAGGGGATTATCAATCAGCCCCAGCATTTT